This T cell receptor (beta chain) is drawn from a study of low-dose radiotherapy and immunotherapy resistance in tumors. Study as a whole: Cohort 2's total reached 13 Gy over 26 weeks, at 1 Gy per fraction every two weeks.

Ten or more counts support this clonotype. Germline V gene lookup returns CDR1 SGHAT and CDR2 FQNNGV. The CDR3 runs to 18 residues. V trimming: 4 bases; J trimming: 0 bases; junction bases outside the gene matches: 8. Stated time point: before trial treatment. First-strand cDNA relied on TRAV- and TRBV-specific primers spanning alpha and beta chains. The PCR that amplified TCRs ran for 20 cycles, relying on a constant-region primer and a V-primer adapter. TCRdb ran MiXCR on the reads and lists one entry per CDR3 protein. The sample includes 35,000 to 45,000 distinct CDR3 sequences, around a third seen only once; the top ten take 3.5% to 4.5%.

The source is a male donor with gallbladder cancer. The chain links TRBV11-2 to TRBJ2-2, with 10 bases matching TRBD2. Source: PBMCs, taken before treatment. The CDR3 DNA reads as TGTGCCAGCAGCTCGAGGACTAGCGGCTTTACGAACACCGGGGAGCTGTTTTTT. It yields the protein CASSSRTSGFTNTGELFF.